There are a few counts of the clone carrying this TCR beta chain. These data are taken from a study of T-cell reconstitution after alpha-beta-depleted transplantation in children. The germline CDR1 and CDR2 sequences are SGHRS and YFSETQ. The CDR3 loop spans 16 amino acids. The V and J ends lost 4 bases and 4 bases, in that order; junction bases with no gene match: 10. The TCRbeta library was prepared with unique molecular identifiers. TCRdb used MiXCR to reprocess the PCR reads, holding one entry per CDR3 protein. This repertoire shows about 250,000 distinct CDR3 sequences, 20% to 30% found once; its top ten account for about 5%.

V and J are TRBV5-1 and TRBJ1-4; the match to TRBD1 covers 7 bases. The receptor was derived from a female patient between 2 and 15 years old who had a stem cell transplant for congenital amegakaryocytic thrombocytopenia, so the T cells may come from the graft donor. Sequenced material: PBMCs, mostly from graft donor cells, taken 360 days after TCRalphabeta/CD19-depleted stem cell transplant. In nucleotides, the CDR3 is TGCGCCAGCAGCCGGGACAGACGGGGGCTTAATGAAAAACTGTTTTTT. Its translation is CASSRDRRGLNEKLFF.